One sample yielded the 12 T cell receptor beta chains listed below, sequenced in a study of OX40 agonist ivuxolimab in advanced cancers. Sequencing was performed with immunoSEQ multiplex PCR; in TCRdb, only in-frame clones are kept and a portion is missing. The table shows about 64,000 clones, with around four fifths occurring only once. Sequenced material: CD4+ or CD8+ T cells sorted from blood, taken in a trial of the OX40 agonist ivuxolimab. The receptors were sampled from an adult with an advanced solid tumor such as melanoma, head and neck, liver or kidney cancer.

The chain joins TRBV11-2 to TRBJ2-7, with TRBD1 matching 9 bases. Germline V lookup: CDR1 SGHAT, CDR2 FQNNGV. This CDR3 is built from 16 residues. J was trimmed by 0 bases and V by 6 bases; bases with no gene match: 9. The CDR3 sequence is CASRLRTGAYSYEQYF. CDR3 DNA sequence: TGTGCCAGCAGATTGAGGACAGGGGCCTACTCCTACGAGCAGTACTTC.

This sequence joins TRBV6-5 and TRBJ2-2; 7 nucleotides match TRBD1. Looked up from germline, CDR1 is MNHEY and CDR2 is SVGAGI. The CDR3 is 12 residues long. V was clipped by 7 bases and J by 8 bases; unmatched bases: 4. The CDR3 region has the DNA TGTGCCAGCAAAAGGGGGCGAGGGGAGCTGTTTTTT. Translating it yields CASKRGRGELFF.

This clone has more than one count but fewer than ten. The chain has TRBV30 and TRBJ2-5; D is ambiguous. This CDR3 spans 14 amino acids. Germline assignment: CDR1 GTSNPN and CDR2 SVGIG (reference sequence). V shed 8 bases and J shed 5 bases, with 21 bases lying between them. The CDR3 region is CAKGPPSKPETQYF. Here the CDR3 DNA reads TGTGCCAAAGGACCCCCCAGTAAGCCCGAGACCCAGTACTTC.

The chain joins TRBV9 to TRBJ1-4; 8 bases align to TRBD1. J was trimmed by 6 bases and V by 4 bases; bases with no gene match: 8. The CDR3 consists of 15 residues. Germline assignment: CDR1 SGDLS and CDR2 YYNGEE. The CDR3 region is CASSTGTGIDEKLFF. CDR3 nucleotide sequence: TGTGCCAGCAGCACAGGGACAGGAATAGATGAAAAACTGTTTTTT.

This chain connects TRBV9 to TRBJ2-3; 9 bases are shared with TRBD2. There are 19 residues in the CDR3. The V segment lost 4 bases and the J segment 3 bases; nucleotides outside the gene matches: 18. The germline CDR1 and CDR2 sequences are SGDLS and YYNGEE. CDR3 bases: TGTGCCAGCAGCTCAAGTCGACTAGCGGCGCCGGGAGGAACAGATACGCAGTATTTT. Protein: CASSSSRLAAPGGTDTQYF.

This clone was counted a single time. CDR3 in DNA: TGCGCCAGCAGCGGAGGGACATATTATAGTGAAAAACTGTTTTTT. Translation: CASSGGTYYSEKLFF. The chain links TRBV5-1 to TRBJ1-4; D might be TRBD1 (6 bases). Germline values: CDR1 SGHRS, CDR2 YFSETQ. Trimming cost V 4 bases and J 7 bases, with 17 bases left between them. The CDR3 spans 15 residues. The full variable domain, rest sourced from reference TRBV5-1 and TRBJ1-4, is KAGVTQTPRYLIKTRGQQVTLSCSPISGHRSVSWYQQTPGQGLQFLFEYFSETQRNKGNFPGRFSGRQFSNSRSEMNVSTLELGDSALYLCASSGGTYYSEKLFFGSGTQLSVL.

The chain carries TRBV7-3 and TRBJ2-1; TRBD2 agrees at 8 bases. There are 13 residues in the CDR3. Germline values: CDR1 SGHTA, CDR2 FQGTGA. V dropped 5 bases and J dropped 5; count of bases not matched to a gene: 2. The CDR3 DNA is TGTGCCAGCAGCCGTAGCGGGAACAATGAGCAGTTCTTC. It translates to CASSRSGNNEQFF.

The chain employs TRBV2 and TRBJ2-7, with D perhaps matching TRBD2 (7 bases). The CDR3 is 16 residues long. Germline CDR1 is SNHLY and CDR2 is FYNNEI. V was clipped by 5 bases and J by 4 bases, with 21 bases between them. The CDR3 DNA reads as TGTGCCAGCAGTCTGCTGGGGAGGGGGGGCTTGTACGAGCAGTACTTC. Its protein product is CASSLLGRGGLYEQYF.

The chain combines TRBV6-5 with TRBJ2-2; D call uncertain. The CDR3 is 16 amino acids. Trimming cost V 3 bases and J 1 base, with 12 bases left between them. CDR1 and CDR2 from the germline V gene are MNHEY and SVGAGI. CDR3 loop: CASSYSSAVNTGELFF. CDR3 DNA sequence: TGTGCCAGCAGTTATTCCTCCGCAGTGAACACCGGGGAGCTGTTTTTT.

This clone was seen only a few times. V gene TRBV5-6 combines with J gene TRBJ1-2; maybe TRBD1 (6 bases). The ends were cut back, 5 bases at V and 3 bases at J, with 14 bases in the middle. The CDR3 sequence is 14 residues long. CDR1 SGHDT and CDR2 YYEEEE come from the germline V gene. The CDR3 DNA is TGTGCCAGCAGAGAGACAGGTAGCGACTATGGCTACACCTTC. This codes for CASRETGSDYGYTF.

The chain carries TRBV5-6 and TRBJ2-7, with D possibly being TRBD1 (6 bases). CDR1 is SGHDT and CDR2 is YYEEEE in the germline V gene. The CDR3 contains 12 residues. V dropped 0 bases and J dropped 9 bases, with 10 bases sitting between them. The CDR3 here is CASSLDRVGQYF. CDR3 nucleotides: TGTGCCAGCAGCTTGGACAGGGTAGGGCAGTACTTC.

Written as DNA, the CDR3 is TGTGCCAGCAGACCCCCGAACGCCGGGGGACGAGAGCAGTACTTC. Its protein is CASRPPNAGGREQYF. The genes are TRBV11-1 and TRBJ2-7, with a possible D match to TRBD2 (6 bases). Germline CDR1 SGHAT, CDR2 FQDESV (reference sequence). The CDR3 is 15 amino acids. V was clipped by 6 bases and J by 7 bases, with 22 bases between them.